This T cell receptor (beta chain) was captured in a study of cytomegalovirus exposure and HLA in healthy donors. Study-level results: A later analysis linked roughly 17,000 TCR beta sequences to HLA alleles at 0.05 false discovery rate. The likely explanation for a cluster of highly shared sequence variants was sequencing artifact. Within a later analysis, the majority of CMV-associated TCR beta chains appeared HLA-restricted.

With 60 Vbeta and 13 Jbeta primers, the PCR was carried out. The method was immunoSEQ multiplex PCR; TCRdb's version includes in-frame clones alone and lacks a portion of them. Counted here are approximately 140,000 clones, 75% to 85% occurring once; the ten biggest clones make up roughly 3.4%. Germline-derived CDR1 and CDR2 are SGHRS and YFSETQ. The CDR3 sequence is 16 residues long. V gave up 1 base and J gave up 3 bases; unmatched junction bases: 8. As regards this clone: Antigen specificity is unknown.

The sample taken for sequencing was PBMCs. This TCR was recovered from a human donor in good health. The gene calls are TRBV5-1 and TRBJ2-3; TRBD2 matches at 7 bases. The CDR3 region is CASSLRAGERTDTQYF. CDR3 coding DNA: TGCGCCAGCAGCTTGAGGGCGGGGGAGAGAACAGATACGCAGTATTTT.